The rows below give T cell receptor beta chains drawn from one sample of a study of CD8 T cells in ankylosing spondylitis. TCRdb passed the 5' RACE reads through MiXCR, listing each CDR3 protein once. The repertoire holds approximately 100,000 distinct CDR3 sequences, with about 8.3% as singletons. Input material: blood, either unsorted or a sorted T cell fraction (not recorded which). The receptors were sampled from a male donor with ankylosing spondylitis or in good health (not recorded which). Each CDR3 is given without its conserved first and last residue. Size is stated for part of the rows, as once, few or many counts, or as a class when the clone is expanded.

SVDHLGPIYGYT,.,TRBV29-1
SASPAGLGGTGELF,many,TRBV20-1
SARPARAYNSPLH,many,TRBV20-1
ASSPAGGPGNEQF,many,TRBV12-3/TRBV12-4
SATSAGSPTRDEQF,many,TRBV29-1
ASSALTDSGNTIY,few,TRBV19
SARRRGQASPLH,many,TRBV20-1
SARDRGRIGEAQY,.,TRBV20-1
ASSFSGLIRTEAF,many,TRBV7-8
ASTFGNREQY,many,TRBV10-2
ASSIGRQVTEKLF,many,TRBV7-9
ASTIRQGNTGELF,many,TRBV12-3/TRBV12-4
SARARGLGTEAF,many,TRBV20-1
ASSLDRINPEAF,few,TRBV27
ASSQLPLGRGVNTQY,many,TRBV6-2/TRBV6-3
ASSPPGQGSPLH,many,TRBV5-4
ASSPRDSGGRGYNEQF,many,TRBV5-1
ASSSGTGPNEQF,.,TRBV9
SIYFLGYT,many,TRBV29-1
ASSELLGGYTDTQY,.,TRBV7-7
ARQELDKSPPDTQY,many,TRBV2
SAQRGRGQRYGYT,many,TRBV20-1
AARRDYNSPLH,many,TRBV10-3
SASGPNANTGELF,few,TRBV20-1
ASSLEVPGQGSSYNSPLH,many,TRBV4-3
SVGDGGPYNEQF,many,TRBV29-1
ASSFEGATGYT,many,TRBV7-2
ASSAGGDTEAF,many,TRBV18
ASSHGGNTEAF,.,TRBV3-1
ASSLQPDVYGYT,many,TRBV14
ASSHGTGLPNSPLH,many,TRBV11-2
ASSSGLPTYEQY,many,TRBV7-2
ASSLGRNTYNEQF,.,TRBV7-2
ASSWGGTEAF,many,TRBV5-5
SVRTEAPYEQY,many,TRBV29-1
SASPIGPRAPEAF,.,TRBV20-1
ASTYTSGSGHEQF,few,TRBV11-2
ASSSGLAGGFSYNEQF,.,TRBV11-1
ASRGGTSGTLNRETQY,many,TRBV7-8
ASSGGTGPYEQY,.,TRBV27
ASSEGTFSYEQY,many,TRBV4-2
ASSRFLREGPDNEQF,many,TRBV10-2
ASSLMGGDTQY,many,TRBV5-6
AICSEITGTGIMNTEAF,.,TRBV3-1
SASGSGGRSEQF,many,TRBV20-1
ASSFPWERIGEWDTQY,many,TRBV11-2
SGAGGVAEAF,many,TRBV20-1
SVENQEGYGYT,many,TRBV29-1
SATLRGMEEQY,many,TRBV20-1
ASSGIRDLLNTEAF,.,TRBV7-2
ASSQDPGPSGRAIYNEQF,many,TRBV4-3
ASSVGGLDRVETQY,.,TRBV9
ASSFSQGGTGELF,many,TRBV5-1
SASSDRDSKAF,.,TRBV20-1
ASSELDGLENQETQY,once,TRBV25-1
ASSTGTGGEKLF,many,TRBV12-3/TRBV12-4
ASSPGLDFGSEQF,many,TRBV4-3
ASKPLLEDEQY,many,TRBV5-6
ASSYSAGGREQY,many,TRBV6-5
ASSQDKWREYEQY,few,TRBV4-2